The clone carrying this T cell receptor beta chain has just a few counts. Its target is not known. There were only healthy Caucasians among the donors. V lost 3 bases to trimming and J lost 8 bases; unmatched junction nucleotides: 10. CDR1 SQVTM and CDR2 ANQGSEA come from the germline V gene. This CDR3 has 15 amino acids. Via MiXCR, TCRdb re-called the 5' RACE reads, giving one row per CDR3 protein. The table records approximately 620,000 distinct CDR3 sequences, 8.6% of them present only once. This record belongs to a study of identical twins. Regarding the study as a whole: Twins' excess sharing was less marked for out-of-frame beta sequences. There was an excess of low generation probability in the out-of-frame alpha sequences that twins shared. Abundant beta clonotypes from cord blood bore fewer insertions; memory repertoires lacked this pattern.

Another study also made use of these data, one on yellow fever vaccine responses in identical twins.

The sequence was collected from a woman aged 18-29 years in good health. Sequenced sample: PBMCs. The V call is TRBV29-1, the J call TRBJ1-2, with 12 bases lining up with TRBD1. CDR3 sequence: CSVDLLGQGARGYTF. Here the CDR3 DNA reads TGCAGCGTTGACCTACTGGGACAGGGGGCGCGGGGCTACACCTTC. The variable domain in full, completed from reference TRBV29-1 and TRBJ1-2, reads SAVISQKPSRDICQRGTSLTIQCQVDSQVTMMFWYRQQPGQSLTLIATANQGSEATYESGFVIDKFPISRPNLTFSTLTVSNMSPEDSSIYLCSVDLLGQGARGYTFGSGTRLTVV.